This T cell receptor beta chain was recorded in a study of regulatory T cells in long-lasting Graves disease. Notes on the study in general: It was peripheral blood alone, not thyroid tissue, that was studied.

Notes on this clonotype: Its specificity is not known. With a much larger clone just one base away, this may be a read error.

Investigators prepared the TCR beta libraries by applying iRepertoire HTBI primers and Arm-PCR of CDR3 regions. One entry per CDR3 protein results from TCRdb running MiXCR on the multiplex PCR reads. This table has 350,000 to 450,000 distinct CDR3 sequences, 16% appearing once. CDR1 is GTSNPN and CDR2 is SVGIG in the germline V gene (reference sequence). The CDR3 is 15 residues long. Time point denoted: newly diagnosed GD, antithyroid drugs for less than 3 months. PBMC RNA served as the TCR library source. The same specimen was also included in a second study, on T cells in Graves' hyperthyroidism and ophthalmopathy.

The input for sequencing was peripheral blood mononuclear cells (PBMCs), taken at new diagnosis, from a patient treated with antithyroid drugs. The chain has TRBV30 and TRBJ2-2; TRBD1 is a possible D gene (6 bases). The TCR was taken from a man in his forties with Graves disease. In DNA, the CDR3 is TGTGCCTGGAGTAGGGGGAGAACGAACACCGTGGAGCTGTTTTTT. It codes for CAWSRGRTNTVELFF.